The entry below gives a single T cell receptor beta chain sequence along with its context. Per the germline V gene, CDR1 is ENHRY and CDR2 is SYGVKD. V was cut by 2 bases and J by 4 bases, with 11 bases left in between. The CDR3 has 14 amino acids. These data come from a study of response to subunit inactivated influenza vaccine. TCRdb used MiXCR to reprocess the RT-PCR reads, holding one entry per CDR3 protein. The sample contains roughly 570,000 distinct CDR3 sequences, about 15% of which appear only once. This TCR was recovered from a man in his fifties who received an inactivated influenza vaccine. The V call is TRBV10-3, the J call TRBJ1-1; D is unclear. Here the sequenced sample was PBMCs from blood, taken 11 to 12 days after vaccination. The CDR3 DNA reads as TGTGCCATCAGTGAGCTGGTAGGCACCACTGAAGCTTTCTTT. It translates to CAISELVGTTEAFF.